This T cell receptor (beta chain) was documented in a study of T cell responses to AZD1222 COVID-19 vaccine. Overall study: The analysis combined second doses at about 4 or about 12 weeks.

For this clone: At one boundary the junction diverges from the germline segment, which might be a read error.

The data were produced by immunoSEQ multiplex PCR, yet TCRdb's version contains in-frame clones alone and is incomplete. The sample contains some 120,000 clones, around 93% of which appear only once. CDR1 and CDR2 (germline): SGHDN, FVKESK. The CDR3 loop spans 19 amino acids. The receptor was derived from an adult in good health. The chain combines TRBV14 with TRBJ2-7; 13 bases are shared with TRBD2. Sequencing was performed on peripheral blood, taken on day 0 of AZD1222 vaccination. The CDR3 here is CASPAGVKGLAGISHEQYF. The CDR3 DNA follows: TGTGCCAGCCCAGCAGGGGTCAAGGGACTAGCGGGAATCTCCCACGAGCAGTACTTC.